These 22 T cell receptor beta chains share one sample of origin, sequenced in a study of beta chain features in type 1 diabetes. Study results and caveats: The study found moderately but significantly shorter TCRB CDR3s in all four CD4+ subsets of Type 1 diabetes patients.

These TCRs are of unknown antigen specificity. The entirety of the isolated RNA underwent reverse transcription, so expressed TCRB transcripts were sequenced. TCRdb's copy holds only in-frame clones and misses some; the assay was immunoSEQ multiplex PCR. The table includes about 280,000 clones, over 12% detected once. Sequenced sample: naive CD4+ T cells from blood. Source of these receptors: a man between 18 and 29 years old with type 1 diabetes.

This clone turned up a few times. The genes are TRBV27 and TRBJ1-6; 7 bases are shared with TRBD1. The germline V gene encodes CDR1 MNHEY and CDR2 SMNVEV (reference sequence). Trimming at V came to 5 bases and at J to 15 bases, leaving 4 bases not matched to a gene. This CDR3 has 11 residues. This CDR3 is CASSTGQILHF. The CDR3 DNA is TGTGCCAGCAGTACGGGACAGATCCTCCACTTT.

The chain has TRBV18 and TRBJ2-3; TRBD2 matches at 9 bases. The germline V gene has CDR1 KGHSH and CDR2 LQKENI. The V gene end was trimmed by 3 bases and the J gene end by 4 bases; junction bases not matched to a gene: 2. This CDR3 contains 14 residues. The CDR3 DNA follows: TGTGCCAGCTCACCGGCGGGGGGGCCAGATACGCAGTATTTT. This translates into CASSPAGGPDTQYF.

This chain uses TRBV7-2 with TRBJ2-7; 8 nucleotides agree with TRBD2. The CDR3 is 16 residues long. Germline values: CDR1 SGHTA, CDR2 FQGNSA. V was clipped by 5 bases and J by 0 bases; unmatched bases: 9. CDR3 DNA: TGTGCCAGCAGCGAATCGATAGCGGGGAGCTCCTACGAGCAGTACTTC. Protein sequence: CASSESIAGSSYEQYF. Variable domain in full (rest from reference TRBV7-2 and TRBJ2-7): GAGVSQSPSNKVTEKGKDVELRCDPISGHTALYWYRQSLGQGLEFLIYFQGNSAPDKSGLPSDRFSAERTGGSVSTLTIQRTQQEDSAVYLCASSESIAGSSYEQYFGPGTRLTVT.

This clone showed up just a few times. The J gene is TRBJ1-1, the V gene TRBV27; 10 bases agree with TRBD1. The CDR3 has 15 residues. Germline V lookup: CDR1 MNHEY, CDR2 SMNVEV (reference sequence). V lost 2 bases, J lost 4 bases, and 4 bases stayed unmatched. The CDR3 protein is CASSLGTGVATEAFF. The CDR3 DNA follows: TGTGCCAGCAGTTTAGGGACAGGGGTGGCCACTGAAGCTTTCTTT.

This clone was recorded a few times. The chain combines TRBV29-1 with TRBJ2-1; 8 nucleotides align to TRBD2. This CDR3 region has 14 residues. CDR1 SQVTM and CDR2 ANQGSEA come from the germline V gene. J gave up 3 bases and V 4 bases, and 5 bases lay outside the gene matches. CDR3 loop: CSVGSSGFYNEQFF. As DNA, the CDR3 is TGCAGCGTTGGGTCTAGCGGGTTCTACAATGAGCAGTTCTTC.

This clone was recorded a few times. The rearrangement links TRBV28 to TRBJ1-5; 7 bases match TRBD1. The CDR3 totals 15 residues. The germline V gene encodes CDR1 MDHEN and CDR2 SYDVKM. J lost 1 base, V lost 4 bases, and 4 bases had no gene match. This CDR3 reads CASSSTGSSNQPQHF. CDR3 DNA: TGTGCCAGCAGTTCGACAGGGTCGAGCAATCAGCCCCAGCATTTT.

DNA of the CDR3: TGTGCCAGCAGCCCGGGACTAAGGAATGAGCAGTTCTTC. This translates into CASSPGLRNEQFF. The V and J genes are TRBV9 and TRBJ2-1; 7 nucleotides match TRBD2. The V and J ends lost 4 bases and 7 bases, in that order; junction bases with no gene match: 5. This CDR3 has 13 residues. The germline CDR1 and CDR2 sequences are SGDLS and YYNGEE.

This chain links TRBV5-5 with TRBJ2-2; unclear D gene. The germline CDR1 and CDR2 sequences are SGHKS and YYEKEE (reference sequence). This CDR3 region has 15 residues. The V and J ends lost 0 bases and 0 bases respectively, with 6 bases between them. The CDR3 loop reads CASSLATANTGELFF. The CDR3 DNA sequence: TGTGCCAGCAGCTTGGCCACAGCGAACACCGGGGAGCTGTTTTTT.

The chain links TRBV7-9 to TRBJ1-2; 7 bases align to TRBD1. The trim removed 6 bases at V and 4 bases at J, leaving 8 bases unmatched. Germline CDR1 reads SEHNR; CDR2 reads FQNEAQ (reference sequence). The CDR3 covers 14 residues. The CDR3: CASRVNRGSYGYTF. CDR3 nucleotides: TGTGCCAGCAGAGTCAACAGGGGAAGCTATGGCTACACCTTC. Full variable domain (missing parts from reference TRBV7-9 and TRBJ1-2): DTGVSQNPRHKITKRGQNVTFRCDPISEHNRLYWYRQTLGQGPEFLTYFQNEAQLEKSRLLSDRFSAERPKGSFSTLEIQRTEQGDSAMYLCASRVNRGSYGYTFGSGTRLTVV.

This clone was seen a few times. The chain recombines TRBV28 with TRBJ2-1; D might be TRBD1 (6 bases). Trimming stripped 0 bases from V and 2 bases from J, with 11 bases between. The CDR3 covers 16 residues. Germline values: CDR1 MDHEN, CDR2 SYDVKM. The CDR3 region is CASSLWGASAYNEQFF. The CDR3 bases are TGTGCCAGCAGTTTATGGGGGGCCAGCGCCTACAATGAGCAGTTCTTC.

V gene TRBV2 combines with J gene TRBJ2-3; 11 bases are shared with TRBD2. V was pared by 4 bases and J by 4 bases, with 4 bases of the junction left unmatched. CDR1 and CDR2 from the germline V gene are SNHLY and FYNNEI. The CDR3 runs to 15 residues. CDR3 in amino acids: CASSVTSGVADTQYF. The CDR3 DNA sequence: TGTGCCAGCAGTGTGACTAGCGGGGTCGCAGATACGCAGTATTTT.

The chain has TRBV5-5 and TRBJ1-1, with a tentative D call TRBD1 (6 bases). This CDR3 is built from 17 residues. Germline CDR1 and CDR2: SGHKS and YYEKEE (reference sequence). V lost 3 bases, J lost 1 base, and 19 bases lay in between. CDR3 in DNA: TGTGCCAGCAGCTACCGCCCAAGACAGGCCACGAACACTGAAGCTTTCTTT. Residues: CASSYRPRQATNTEAFF.

The chain couples TRBV28 to TRBJ2-7; 8 nucleotides agree with TRBD2. CDR3 length: 14 amino acids. The germline V gene has CDR1 MDHEN and CDR2 SYDVKM. V lost 7 bases, J lost 6 bases, and 11 bases stayed unmatched. The DNA for the CDR3 is TGTGCCAGCACCACCGGGACTAGGCCCCTCGAGCAGTACTTC. Encoded protein: CASTTGTRPLEQYF.

This clone was seen only a few times. This chain uses TRBV27 with TRBJ2-6; possible D gene TRBD2, 5 bases. There are 16 residues in the CDR3. The V and J ends lost 8 bases and 0 bases respectively, with 14 bases between them. CDR1 and CDR2 from the germline V gene are MNHEY and SMNVEV (reference sequence). The DNA for the CDR3 is TGTGCCAGCGGACTGACACGTAACTCTGGGGCCAACGTCCTGACTTTC. It specifies CASGLTRNSGANVLTF.

Only a few counts were recorded for this clone. Here the CDR3 DNA reads TGTGCCAGCAGCCCTCCGGGACTAGCTAATGAGCAGTTCTTC. This gives the protein CASSPPGLANEQFF. The chain couples TRBV9 to TRBJ2-1; 9 positions agree with TRBD2. The CDR3 is made up of 14 amino acids. V shed 4 bases, J shed 7 bases, and the junction held 6 bases outside the gene matches. Germline CDR1 and CDR2: SGDLS and YYNGEE.

This clone was detected only a few times. V and J are TRBV30 and TRBJ2-2; tentatively, D is TRBD2 (5 bases). The germline V gene has CDR1 GTSNPN and CDR2 SVGIG (reference sequence). Trimming cost V 0 bases and J 4 bases, with 9 bases left between them. The CDR3 has 14 residues. This CDR3 reads CAWSVGLITGELFF. For the CDR3, the DNA is TGTGCCTGGAGTGTAGGACTTATCACCGGGGAGCTGTTTTTT.

Only a few counts were recorded for this clone. The chain employs TRBV6-5 and TRBJ2-7; D perhaps matches TRBD2 (5 bases). CDR3 size: 11 residues. The germline gives CDR1 MNHEY, CDR2 SVGAGI. V was shortened by 6 bases and J by 2 bases, with 5 bases between the two germline ends. The CDR3 sequence: CASSGAYEQYF. The CDR3 coding sequence is TGTGCCAGCAGCGGGGCCTACGAGCAGTACTTC.

The chain uses TRBV27 and TRBJ2-7; 8 positions match TRBD1. CDR1 is MNHEY and CDR2 is SMNVEV in the germline V gene (reference sequence). This CDR3 contains 15 residues. Trimming removed 6 bases from V and 0 bases from J; junction bases left unmatched: 7. CDR3 protein: CASRLTGGSSYEQYF. CDR3 coding DNA: TGTGCCAGCAGGCTTACAGGGGGGAGCTCCTACGAGCAGTACTTC.

This clone was counted between two and nine times. The DNA of the CDR3 is TGTGCCAGCAGTGAAGCGACATTCTCTGGAAACACCATATATTTT. Translated, it gives CASSEATFSGNTIYF. This sequence joins TRBV25-1 and TRBJ1-3; D gene ambiguous. Germline CDR1 reads MGHDK; CDR2 reads SYGVNS. The ends were cut back, 2 bases at V and 0 bases at J, with 8 bases in the middle. The CDR3 is 15 amino acids.

V is TRBV15 and J is TRBJ1-5; no reliable D call. Germline V CDR1 and CDR2: LNHNV, YYDKDF (reference sequence). CDR3 length equals 15 residues. Trimming took off 0 bases at V and 0 bases at J, with 6 bases between the two ends. The CDR3: CATSRDPSSNQPQHF. The CDR3 nucleotides read TGTGCCACCAGCAGAGATCCCTCTAGCAATCAGCCCCAGCATTTT.

This clone was counted between two and nine times. The V gene is TRBV30, the J gene TRBJ2-3; TRBD2 matches at 10 bases. V shed 1 base and J 1 base; nucleotides not matched to a gene: 5. The CDR3 spans 16 residues. Germline values: CDR1 GTSNPN, CDR2 SVGIG (reference sequence). CDR3 bases: TGTGCCTGGAGTGCGATGAGCGGGGGGGGCACAGATACGCAGTATTTT. This gives the protein CAWSAMSGGGTDTQYF.

This clone was observed a few times. The J gene is TRBJ1-1, the V gene TRBV30, with TRBD1 matching over 10 bases. With 2 bases clipped from V and 4 bases from J, the junction kept 7 bases outside the gene matches. The CDR3 has 15 amino acids. Germline-derived CDR1 and CDR2 are GTSNPN and SVGIG (reference sequence). The CDR3 region is CAWSRQGASSTEAFF. CDR3 DNA: TGTGCCTGGAGTCGACAGGGGGCTAGTAGCACTGAAGCTTTCTTT.